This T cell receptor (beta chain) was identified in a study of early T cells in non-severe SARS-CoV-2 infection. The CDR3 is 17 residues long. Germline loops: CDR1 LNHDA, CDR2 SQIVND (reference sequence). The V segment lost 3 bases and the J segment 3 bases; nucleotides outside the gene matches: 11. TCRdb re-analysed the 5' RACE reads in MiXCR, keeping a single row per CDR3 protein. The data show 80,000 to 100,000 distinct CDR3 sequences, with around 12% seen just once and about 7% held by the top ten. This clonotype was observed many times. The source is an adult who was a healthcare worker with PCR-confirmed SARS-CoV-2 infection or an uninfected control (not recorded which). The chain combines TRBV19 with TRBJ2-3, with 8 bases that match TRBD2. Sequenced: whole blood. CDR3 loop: CASSIWSGSGDTDTQYF. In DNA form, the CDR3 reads TGTGCCAGTAGTATCTGGAGCGGGAGTGGAGATACAGATACGCAGTATTTT.